The sequence of this T cell receptor (beta chain) was determined in a study of radiotherapy plus CTLA-4 blockade in lung cancer. Clones were sequenced by immunoSEQ multiplex PCR, and TCRdb holds only the in-frame ones, with some missing. The table includes tens of thousands of clones, 82% detected once. Chemo-refractory metastatic non-small-cell lung cancer patients received focal radiation with ipilimumab CTLA-4 blockade. Germline-derived CDR1 and CDR2 are SGHRS and YFSETQ. The CDR3 runs 13 residues. Trimming removed 8 bases from V and 6 bases from J; junction bases left unmatched: 10. Comment on this clone: The missing conserved phenylalanine or tryptophan at the end of this CDR3 makes a read error likely.

Source: peripheral blood, taken from a patient treated with radiotherapy plus ipilimumab. The source of this sequence is a human donor with non-small cell lung cancer that progressed on radiotherapy plus ipilimumab. The J gene is TRBJ1-2, the V gene TRBV5-1; TRBD1 matches at 7 bases. CDR3 nucleotide sequence: TGCGCCAGTTCGGCCACAGGGGTCAATGGCTACACCTCC. It specifies CASSATGVNGYTS.